Listed below are T cell receptor beta chains from one sample, sequenced in a study of cytotoxic CD8 clonotypes in ibrutinib-treated CLL. The data were produced by immunoSEQ multiplex PCR, yet TCRdb's version contains in-frame clones alone and is incomplete. The table records about 24,000 clones, 65% to 80% of them present only once. This specimen consisted of PBMCs, obtained after 12 months of ibrutinib treatment. These receptors were taken from a human donor with chronic lymphocytic leukemia. The CDR3 runs from the conserved cysteine through the conserved F or W. The D gene is left open where the match is weak. The size field is filled for only some rows; it gives once, few, many or a size class.

j_call v_call d_call clone_size cdr3_aa cdr3_nt
TRBJ2-6 TRBV9 - - CASSPVSGANVLTF TGTGCCAGCAGCCCCGTTTCTGGGGCCAACGTCCTGACTTTC
TRBJ1-2 TRBV5-1 - - CASSLLVSNYGYTF TGCGCCAGCAGCTTGTTGGTCAGCAATTACGGCTACACCTTC
TRBJ1-5 TRBV10-1 - few CASGGIGNQPQHF TGCGCCAGCGGGGGAATAGGCAATCAGCCCCAGCATTTT
TRBJ2-5 TRBV5-1 - - CASSSRQKETQYF TGCGCCAGCAGCTCCCGACAGAAGGAGACCCAGTACTTC
TRBJ2-7 TRBV19 - - CASSIPGFSYEQYF TGTGCCAGTAGTATCCCCGGGTTCTCCTACGAGCAGTACTTC
TRBJ2-3 TRBV9 TRBD2 - CASSGGGRGTDTQYF TGTGCCAGCAGCGGCGGGGGGCGAGGCACAGATACGCAGTATTTT
TRBJ2-1 TRBV30 TRBD2 - CAWGLGDEQFF TGTGCCTGGGGACTAGGCGATGAGCAGTTCTTC
TRBJ2-7 TRBV10-1 - few CASSDSYEQYF TGCGCCAGCAGTGATAGCTACGAGCAGTACTTC
TRBJ2-6 TRBV7-2 - - CASSPPGAGANVLTF TGTGCCAGCAGCCCACCGGGGGCTGGGGCCAACGTCCTGACTTTC
TRBJ2-7 TRBV6-5 TRBD1 - CASSDRGPGEQYF TGTGCCAGCAGTGACAGGGGGCCAGGCGAGCAGTACTTC
TRBJ2-2 TRBV5-4 TRBD1 - CASSSGTGVLGELFF TGTGCCAGCAGCTCCGGGACAGGGGTATTGGGGGAGCTGTTTTTT
TRBJ2-3 TRBV2 TRBD2 few CASSNPAERGATDTQYF TGTGCCAGCAGTAATCCCGCAGAGCGGGGGGCCACAGATACGCAGTATTTT
TRBJ2-1 TRBV29-1 - few CSVEFLGEQFF TGCAGCGTTGAATTCCTCGGGGAGCAGTTCTTC
TRBJ2-5 TRBV7-7 - - CASSRSGGSETQYF TGTGCTAGCAGCCGGAGTGGGGGGTCAGAGACCCAGTACTTC
TRBJ1-2 TRBV27 - - CASSSDRRDYGYTF TGTGCCAGCAGTTCGGACAGACGGGACTATGGCTACACCTTC
TRBJ2-6 TRBV28 - - CASERSSGANVLTF TGTGCCAGCGAGAGAAGCTCTGGGGCCAACGTCCTGACTTTC
TRBJ2-3 TRBV6-5 - - CASSSPGPQNTDTQYF TGTGCCAGCAGTTCGCCGGGACCACAAAACACAGATACGCAGTATTTT
TRBJ2-3 TRBV7-9 TRBD1 - CASSSTGGWFPTQYF TGTGCCAGCAGCTCGACAGGGGGCTGGTTCCCTACGCAGTATTTT
TRBJ1-1 TRBV9 - - CASSVDDARMNTEAFF TGTGCCAGCAGCGTAGATGACGCAAGAATGAACACTGAAGCTTTCTTT
TRBJ1-2 TRBV27 TRBD1 few CASSFRQGASGYTF TGTGCCAGCAGTTTTCGACAGGGGGCGAGCGGCTACACCTTC
TRBJ1-6 TRBV19 - few CASSAGLLNSPLHF TGTGCCAGTAGTGCGGGACTCTTAAATTCACCCCTCCACTTT
TRBJ2-2 TRBV5-6 - - CASSDSPTGELFF TGTGCCAGCAGCGACTCCCCCACCGGGGAGCTGTTTTTT
TRBJ1-1 TRBV2 - few CASSWDMNTEAFF TGTGCCAGCAGTTGGGACATGAACACTGAAGCTTTCTTT
TRBJ2-3 TRBV7-6 TRBD1 - CASSLQDRATQYF TGTGCCAGCAGCTTACAAGACAGGGCAACGCAGTATTTT
TRBJ2-5 TRBV15 - - CATRRGGRQETQYF TGTGCCACCCGGAGGGGCGGCAGACAAGAGACCCAGTACTTC
TRBJ2-5 TRBV5-1 - - CASSQRDSETQYF TGCGCCAGCAGCCAGCGGGACAGCGAGACCCAGTACTTC
TRBJ1-5 TRBV28 - - CASSLQAAQPQHF TGTGCCAGCAGTCTCCAAGCAGCTCAGCCCCAGCATTTT
TRBJ2-3 TRBV9 - once CASSVVTDTQYF TGTGCCAGCAGCGTAGTCACAGATACGCAGTATTTT
TRBJ1-1 TRBV5-1 - - CASSSDPGTAEAFF TGCGCCAGCAGCTCGGACCCCGGTACTGCTGAAGCTTTCTTT
TRBJ2-5 TRBV30 - - CAWSVRPFGGETQYF TGTGCCTGGAGTGTTCGACCCTTCGGGGGAGAGACCCAGTACTTC
TRBJ2-7 TRBV7-6 - - CASGEGPEQYF TGTGCCAGTGGAGAGGGACCCGAGCAGTACTTC
TRBJ1-2 TRBV14 - - CASSQVQGAWGYTF TGTGCCAGCAGCCAGGTACAGGGCGCCTGGGGCTACACCTTC
TRBJ2-7 TRBV2 - - CASRPPDNPYEQYF TGTGCCAGCAGGCCCCCGGACAACCCCTACGAGCAGTACTTC
TRBJ2-2 TRBV6-1 - few CASSAGRGNTGELFF TGTGCCAGCAGTGCGGGCAGGGGGAACACCGGGGAGCTGTTTTTT
TRBJ1-5 TRBV7-8 - - CASSLGSGEPQHF TGTGCCAGCAGCTTGGGTTCTGGGGAGCCCCAGCATTTT
TRBJ2-7 TRBV11-2 - - CASSLVRRGIYEQYF TGTGCCAGCAGCTTAGTCCGGAGGGGGATCTACGAGCAGTACTTC
TRBJ1-5 TRBV2 TRBD1 - CASRGDRSLNQPQHF TGTGCCAGCAGGGGGGACAGGTCCCTCAATCAGCCCCAGCATTTT
TRBJ1-1 TRBV5-4 - - CASSFGGAEAFF TGTGCCAGCAGCTTCGGGGGAGCTGAAGCTTTCTTT
TRBJ2-7 TRBV5-1 TRBD2 - CASSPSGGAAGQYF TGCGCCAGCAGCCCAAGCGGGGGGGCGGCCGGGCAGTACTTC
TRBJ2-7 TRBV18 TRBD2 few CASSPPSGGLVEQYF TGTGCCAGCTCACCACCTAGCGGGGGGCTTGTCGAGCAGTACTTC
TRBJ1-4 TRBV7-6 - - CASSSQSGGLNEKLFF TGTGCCAGCAGCTCCCAGTCGGGGGGCCTCAATGAAAAACTGTTTTTT
TRBJ1-5 TRBV2 - few CASSLQGWQPQHF TGTGCCAGCAGTTTGCAGGGCTGGCAGCCCCAGCATTTT
TRBJ1-6 TRBV4-2 - large CASSLSGGLGGSPLHF TGTGCCAGCAGCCTGAGTGGGGGACTTGGTGGTTCACCCCTCCACTTT
TRBJ1-2 TRBV18 - once CASSPPLKNYGYTF TGTGCCAGCTCACCACCGTTGAAAAACTATGGCTACACCTTC
TRBJ1-1 TRBV4-3 TRBD1 - CASSQNRGSNTEAFF TGCGCCAGCAGCCAAAACAGGGGCTCGAACACTGAAGCTTTCTTT
TRBJ2-7 TRBV6-5 - few CASSYSRGNSYEQYF TGTGCCAGCAGTTACTCGCGCGGGAACTCCTACGAGCAGTACTTC
TRBJ2-1 TRBV19 - few CASSIMRYNEQFF TGTGCCAGTAGTATAATGAGATACAATGAGCAGTTCTTC
TRBJ2-2 TRBV5-1 TRBD2 - CASSRGLAGAMNTGELFF TGCGCCAGCAGCCGGGGACTAGCGGGGGCCATGAACACCGGGGAGCTGTTTTTT
TRBJ1-2 TRBV28 - - CASSYPDGPQTF TGTGCCAGCAGTTATCCCGACGGCCCCCAAACCTTC
TRBJ1-1 TRBV7-9 - few CASSIGQLNTEAFF TGTGCCAGCAGCATTGGACAGTTGAACACTGAAGCTTTCTTT
TRBJ2-2 TRBV19 TRBD1 - CASSIQGAQVGELFF TGTGCCAGTAGTATCCAGGGGGCTCAGGTCGGGGAGCTGTTTTTT
TRBJ1-5 TRBV19 - few CASTGGRVSQPQHF TGTGCCAGTACTGGGGGAAGGGTATCCCAGCCCCAGCATTTT
TRBJ1-1 TRBV28 - - CASSPGGRGNTEAFF TGTGCCAGCAGTCCGGGGGGCAGGGGGAACACTGAAGCTTTCTTT
TRBJ2-7 TRBV12-5 - - CASGPPRTDGDEQYF TGTGCTAGTGGTCCACCCCGGACGGACGGCGACGAGCAGTACTTC
TRBJ2-5 TRBV9 - medium-sized CASSVDGASGETQYF TGTGCCAGCAGCGTAGATGGGGCCTCGGGGGAGACCCAGTACTTC